Included here is one T cell receptor (beta chain) sequence, with context. Its antigen is still unknown. Clones were read by immunoSEQ multiplex PCR, and TCRdb kept only the in-frame ones, dropping some. The table records approximately 89,000 clones, around 90% of them present only once. Germline CDR1 is SGHRS and CDR2 is YFSETQ. Trimming stripped 0 bases from V and 2 bases from J, with 9 bases between. This CDR3 comprises 14 residues. The data stem from a study of graft-versus-host responses after intestinal transplantation. The overall study: Multivisceral, liver-intestinal, or isolated intestinal grafts were transplanted into recipients. Recipients were all induced with anti-thymocyte globulin, then given tacrolimus and steroids for roughly three years.

Findings and caveats of the study: Recipient marrow showed GvH clones, some seen first in ileum or blood. Early after transplant, HvG clones declined as circulating GvH clones peaked.

V and J are TRBV5-1 and TRBJ2-7; D not resolved. The TCR sequence derives from a human patient who received an intestinal transplant, so some T cells may come from the graft donor. The sequencing here drew on PBMCs, taken approximately 420 days after intestinal transplant. The CDR3: CASSLAGPPYEQYF. For the CDR3, the DNA is TGCGCCAGCAGCTTGGCTGGACCCCCCTACGAGCAGTACTTC.